This T cell receptor (beta chain) is drawn from a study of OX40 agonist ivuxolimab in advanced cancers. Whole-study results and caveats: Relative to CD4+ cells, CD8+ T cells on average had more expanded clones.

Of note for this clone: Antigen specificity is unknown.

The assay was immunoSEQ multiplex PCR, and TCRdb's table has in-frame clones only and misses some. The sample has 35,000 to 45,000 clones, 82% seen once. Sampling times: baseline, cycle 4 day 1, cycle 7 day 1. The TCR originated in an adult with an advanced solid tumor such as melanoma, head and neck, liver or kidney cancer. The sample in question was CD4+ or CD8+ T cells sorted from blood, obtained in a trial of the OX40 agonist ivuxolimab.

CDR3 bases: TGTGCCAGCAGCCGTGACGGCAGGGAGGGATACGAGCAGTACTTC. Translation: CASSRDGREGYEQYF. The chain has TRBV2 and TRBJ2-7, with 7 bases lining up with TRBD2. The ends lost 6 bases at V and 4 bases at J; junction bases unmatched: 12. The V gene's germline CDR1 is SNHLY and CDR2 FYNNEI. The CDR3 consists of 15 residues. The full variable domain, in which reference TRBV2 and TRBJ2-7 provide the parts outside the CDR3, is EPEVTQTPSHQVTQMGQEVILRCVPISNHLYFYWYRQILGQKVEFLVSFYNNEISEKSEIFDDQFSVERPDGSNFTLKIRSTKLEDSAMYFCASSRDGREGYEQYFGPGTRLTVT.